A single sample gave rise to the 23 T cell receptor beta chains below, sequenced in a study of Ad26.COV2.S vaccination and SARS-CoV-2 variants. Profiled with immunoSEQ multiplex PCR; TCRdb holds only in-frame clones, not every one. Found here are roughly 350,000 clones, roughly 84% of them singletons; the top ten hold about 3.5%. The sample's treatment: over 15 received Ad26.COV2.S at low or high dose, single or two shots; five or six received placebo; per-sample allocation not given. Samples were taken on day 63 after the first vaccine or placebo injection. This specimen consisted of peripheral blood, obtained in a trial of Ad26.COV2.S vaccine versus placebo. Source of these receptors: a person aged 18-65 years who received the Ad26.COV2.S COVID-19 vaccine or a placebo.

A few counts support this clone. The chain employs TRBV6-5 and TRBJ1-1; unclear D gene. This CDR3 comprises 15 residues. The V gene lost 2 bases and the J gene lost 0 bases, with 10 bases spanning the gap. The V gene's germline CDR1 is MNHEY and CDR2 SVGAGI. CDR3 bases: TGTGCCAGCAGTTACCGCCAGAACATGAACACTGAAGCTTTCTTT. Translated, it gives CASSYRQNMNTEAFF.

The gene calls are TRBV4-2 and TRBJ1-2; 8 bases align to TRBD1. Trimming cost V 3 bases and J 4 bases; bases outside gene matches: 7. The CDR3 is made up of 15 amino acids. Looked up from germline, CDR1 is LGHNA and CDR2 is YNFKEQ. CDR3: CASSHPGQASYGYTF. The CDR3, as DNA: TGTGCCAGCAGCCACCCGGGACAGGCATCCTATGGCTACACCTTC.

V gene TRBV29-1 combines with J gene TRBJ1-2, with a possible D match to TRBD1 (6 bases). CDR1 SQVTM and CDR2 ANQGSEA come from the germline V gene. V dropped 7 bases and J dropped 5 bases, with 17 bases sitting between them. This CDR3 has 13 residues. CDR3 sequence reads: CSGLQGNPYGYTF. The CDR3 DNA reads TGCAGCGGGCTACAGGGAAACCCTTATGGCTACACCTTC.

The chain employs TRBV7-9 and TRBJ2-7; no clear D. The CDR3 extends over 11 amino acids. V lost 8 bases, J lost 4 bases, and 9 bases lay in between. The germline V gene encodes CDR1 SEHNR and CDR2 FQNEAQ (reference sequence). The DNA of the CDR3 is TGTGCCAGCGAGGCAGGTTACGAGCAGTACTTC. It is translated as CASEAGYEQYF.

J is TRBJ1-1 and V is TRBV5-1; TRBD1 matches 8 bases. Per germline, CDR1 SGHRS and CDR2 YFSETQ. This CDR3 spans 14 amino acids. Unmatched junction bases numbered 5, after V lost 3 bases and J lost 4 bases. CDR3 amino acids: CASSSGQGRTEAFF. CDR3 nucleotides: TGCGCCAGCAGCTCCGGACAGGGACGCACTGAAGCTTTCTTT.

The chain recombines TRBV19 with TRBJ1-1; D is possibly TRBD1 (6 bases). With 5 bases removed from V and 5 bases from J, the gap between germline ends came to 9 bases. The CDR3 contains 12 residues. Per the germline V gene, CDR1 is LNHDA and CDR2 is SQIVND (reference sequence). CDR3 in amino acids: CASSATGTEAFF. CDR3 DNA sequence: TGTGCCAGTAGTGCAACAGGGACTGAAGCTTTCTTT. Full variable domain (outside the CDR3, taken from reference TRBV19 and TRBJ1-1): DGGITQSPKYLFRKEGQNVTLSCEQNLNHDAMYWYRQDPGQGLRLIYYSQIVNDFQKGDIAEGYSVSREKKESFPLTVTSAQKNPTAFYLCASSATGTEAFFGQGTRLTVV.

J is TRBJ1-4 and V is TRBV28; D uncertain. There are 14 residues in the CDR3. The V and J ends lost 2 bases and 3 bases respectively, with 7 bases between them. Germline CDR1 and CDR2: MDHEN and SYDVKM. CDR3 sequence (DNA): TGTGCCAGCAGTTTAGACGGATCTAATGAAAAACTGTTTTTT. Its translation is CASSLDGSNEKLFF. Together with reference TRBV28 and TRBJ1-4, the CDR3 gives the full variable domain: DVKVTQSSRYLVKRTGEKVFLECVQDMDHENMFWYRQDPGLGLRLIYFSYDVKMKEKGDIPEGYSVSREKKERFSLILESASTNQTSMYLCASSLDGSNEKLFFGSGTQLSVL.

The chain carries TRBV2 and TRBJ1-2; unclear D gene. CDR1 is SNHLY, CDR2 FYNNEI, per germline. The ends were cut back, 2 bases at V and 3 bases at J, with 19 bases in the middle. This CDR3 is built from 17 residues. CDR3 sequence (DNA): TGTGCCAGCAGTGAAAAGGGATTTGGTCTAGGTGACTATGGCTACACCTTC. Amino acids: CASSEKGFGLGDYGYTF. The whole variable domain, filled in from reference TRBV2 and TRBJ1-2, reads EPEVTQTPSHQVTQMGQEVILRCVPISNHLYFYWYRQILGQKVEFLVSFYNNEISEKSEIFDDQFSVERPDGSNFTLKIRSTKLEDSAMYFCASSEKGFGLGDYGYTFGSGTRLTVV.

The chain joins TRBV5-4 to TRBJ2-6; no clear D. Trimming removed 1 base from V and 4 bases from J, with 12 bases in between. The CDR3 consists of 16 residues. Germline V gives CDR1 SGHNT, CDR2 YYREEE (reference sequence). The CDR3: CASSLWVAAGANVLTF. CDR3 DNA sequence: TGTGCCAGCAGCTTGTGGGTGGCTGCCGGGGCCAACGTCCTGACTTTC.

The V call is TRBV5-4, the J call TRBJ2-7, with 7 nucleotides matching TRBD2. The V and J ends lost 4 bases and 5 bases, in that order; junction bases with no gene match: 9. The germline V gene encodes CDR1 SGHNT and CDR2 YYREEE (reference sequence). The CDR3 spans 14 residues. The DNA for the CDR3 is TGTGCCAGCAGCAGCGGACTAGAAGAAGACGAGCAGTACTTC. Its translation is CASSSGLEEDEQYF.

This sequence joins TRBV9 and TRBJ1-1; D unresolved. V lost 0 bases and J lost 10, with 13 bases in between. Looked up from germline, CDR1 is SGDLS and CDR2 is YYNGEE. This CDR3 has 13 residues. The CDR3 DNA reads TGTGCCAGCAGCGTAGGGGCCTCAGGATCAGCTTTCTTT. Protein product: CASSVGASGSAFF.

About this clone: This sample includes further DNA sequences coding for the same CDR3. The rearrangement joins TRBV5-1 to TRBJ1-5; 9 positions agree with TRBD1. Germline trimming cut 4 bases from V and 2 bases from J; bases unmatched to any gene: 1. In germline, CDR1 is SGHRS, CDR2 YFSETQ. The CDR3 totals 14 residues. The CDR3 DNA follows: TGCGCCAGCAGCCGACAGGGGGGCAATCAGCCCCAGCATTTT. Translation gives CASSRQGGNQPQHF.

J is TRBJ2-3 and V is TRBV5-1; D gene uncertain. CDR1 is SGHRS and CDR2 is YFSETQ in the germline V gene. The CDR3 is 15 residues long. Trimming stripped 2 bases from V and 0 bases from J, with 10 bases between. CDR3 sequence: CASSLQSTSTDTQYF. CDR3 sequence (DNA): TGCGCCAGCAGCTTACAATCTACTAGCACAGATACGCAGTATTTT.

The chain uses TRBV5-1 and TRBJ1-2; D is undetermined. CDR1 is SGHRS and CDR2 is YFSETQ in the germline V gene. The CDR3 extends over 16 amino acids. Trimming stripped 1 base from V and 4 bases from J, with 17 bases between. CDR3 sequence reads: CASSLIVGQDPYGYTF. The CDR3 DNA reads as TGCGCCAGCAGCTTGATTGTTGGCCAGGACCCCTATGGCTACACCTTC.

The CDR3 sequence is CATSDSLNYNEQFF. The CDR3 region has the DNA TGTGCCACCAGTGATTCGCTTAACTACAATGAGCAGTTCTTC. The J gene is TRBJ2-1, the V gene TRBV24-1; D call uncertain. The CDR3 spans 14 residues. V lost 2 bases and J lost 3, with 7 bases in between. CDR1 and CDR2 (germline): KGHDR, SFDVKD.

This sequence joins TRBV4-1 and TRBJ2-1; 7 nucleotides align to TRBD2. CDR1 and CDR2 from the germline V gene are MGHRA and YSYEKL. The CDR3 spans 15 residues. V shed 2 bases and J 8 bases; nucleotides not matched to a gene: 9. The CDR3 loop is CASSQLAEINDEQFF. DNA for the CDR3: TGCGCCAGCAGCCAACTAGCGGAAATTAATGATGAGCAGTTCTTC.

The chain employs TRBV21-1 and TRBJ2-2. TRBV21-1 counts as a pseudogene. CDR3 length equals 17 residues. The CDR3 DNA reads TGTGCCAGCAGCAAAAAAGCCCGGGACCTAAACACCGGGGAGCTGTTTTTT. It translates to CASSKKARDLNTGELFF.

This chain joins TRBV5-4 and TRBJ2-1, with 7 bases fitting TRBD2. With 4 bases clipped from V and 3 bases from J, the junction kept 13 bases outside the gene matches. The CDR3 has 17 amino acids. Looked up from germline, CDR1 is SGHNT and CDR2 is YYREEE (reference sequence). As DNA, the CDR3 is TGTGCCAGCAGCCCCAAACGGGGGGACGTAATCTACAATGAGCAGTTCTTC. It is translated as CASSPKRGDVIYNEQFF.

This clone was picked up a small number of times. The chain joins TRBV7-9 to TRBJ1-3; D remains ambiguous. Germline assignment: CDR1 SEHNR and CDR2 FQNEAQ (reference sequence). The CDR3 length is 16 residues. V dropped 5 bases and J dropped 0 bases, with 14 bases sitting between them. DNA for the CDR3: TGTGCCAGCAGCACCCACCGGGCCGACTCTGGAAACACCATATATTTT. The encoded protein is CASSTHRADSGNTIYF.

The J gene is TRBJ2-2, the V gene TRBV7-8; no definite D call. The CDR3 is 13 residues long. The ends were cut back, 4 bases at V and 6 bases at J, with 9 bases in the middle. Germline V CDR1 and CDR2: SGHVS, FQNEAQ. The CDR3 DNA reads TGTGCCAGCAGCTACCGAACATCCGGGGAGCTGTTTTTT. Residues: CASSYRTSGELFF. The whole variable domain, remainder taken from reference TRBV7-8 and TRBJ2-2, is GAGVSQSPRYKVAKRGQDVALRCDPISGHVSLFWYQQALGQGPEFLTYFQNEAQLDKSGLPSDRFFAERPEGSVSTLKIQRTQQEDSAVYLCASSYRTSGELFFGEGSRLTVL.

V usage is TRBV12-3 or TRBV12-4 and J usage is TRBJ1-2; 7 nucleotides align to TRBD1. This CDR3 is built from 13 residues. The V segment lost 6 bases and the J segment 4 bases; nucleotides outside the gene matches: 5. DNA for the CDR3: TGTGCCAGCAGAAGACAGGGAAGCTATGGCTACACCTTC. Protein product: CASRRQGSYGYTF.

V gene TRBV6-2 or TRBV6-3 combines with J gene TRBJ2-1, with TRBD1 as a possible D gene (6 bases). V was trimmed by 5 bases and J by 7 bases, leaving 12 bases between them. Germline loops: CDR1 MNHEY, CDR2 SVGEGT. CDR3 size: 13 residues. This CDR3 reads CASSPGTFNEQFF. CDR3 coding DNA: TGTGCCAGCAGTCCCGGGACATTTAATGAGCAGTTCTTC.

The rearrangement joins TRBV5-4 to TRBJ2-2; weak D call: TRBD1 (5 bases). V was pared by 6 bases and J by 4 bases, with 13 bases between. This CDR3 region has 14 residues. Per the germline V gene, CDR1 is SGHNT and CDR2 is YYREEE (reference sequence). Here the CDR3 DNA reads TGTGCCAGCACAACCCAGGGCGGCACCGGGGAGCTGTTTTTT. Translation: CASTTQGGTGELFF.